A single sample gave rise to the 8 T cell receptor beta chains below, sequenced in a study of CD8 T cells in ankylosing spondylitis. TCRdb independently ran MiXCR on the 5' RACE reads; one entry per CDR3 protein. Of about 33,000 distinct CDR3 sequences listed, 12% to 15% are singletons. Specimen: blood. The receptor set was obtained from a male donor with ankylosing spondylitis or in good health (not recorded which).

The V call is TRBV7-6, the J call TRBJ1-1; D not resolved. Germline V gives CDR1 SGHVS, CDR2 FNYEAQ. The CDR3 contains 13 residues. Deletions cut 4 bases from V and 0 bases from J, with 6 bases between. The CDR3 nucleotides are TGTGCCAGCAGCTCCGGACTGAACACTGAAGCTTTCTTT. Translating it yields CASSSGLNTEAFF.

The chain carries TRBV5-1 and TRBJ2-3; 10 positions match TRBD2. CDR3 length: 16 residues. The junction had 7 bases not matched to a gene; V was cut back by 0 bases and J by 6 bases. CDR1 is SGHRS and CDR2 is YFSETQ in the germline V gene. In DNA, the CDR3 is TGCGCCAGCAGCTTGGGCAGTAGCGGGGGGTCGGATACGCAGTATTTT. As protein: CASSLGSSGGSDTQYF.

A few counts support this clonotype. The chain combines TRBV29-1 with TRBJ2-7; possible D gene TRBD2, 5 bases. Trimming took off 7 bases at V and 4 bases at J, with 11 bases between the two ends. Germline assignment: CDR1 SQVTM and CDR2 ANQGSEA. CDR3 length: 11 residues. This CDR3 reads CSGGVSYEQYF. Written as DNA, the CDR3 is TGCAGCGGGGGAGTTTCGTACGAGCAGTACTTC.

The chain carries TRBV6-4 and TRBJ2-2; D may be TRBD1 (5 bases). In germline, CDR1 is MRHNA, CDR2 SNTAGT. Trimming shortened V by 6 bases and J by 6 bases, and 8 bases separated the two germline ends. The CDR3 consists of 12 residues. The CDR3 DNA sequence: TGTGCCAGCAGCCAGGGCTCCGGGGAGCTGTTTTTT. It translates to CASSQGSGELFF.

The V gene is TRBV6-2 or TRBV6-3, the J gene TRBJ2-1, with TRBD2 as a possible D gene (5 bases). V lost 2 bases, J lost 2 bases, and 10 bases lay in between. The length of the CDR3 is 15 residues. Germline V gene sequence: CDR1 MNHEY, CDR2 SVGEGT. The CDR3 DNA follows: TGTGCCAGCAGTTACCGCGGGCCCACCTACAATGAGCAGTTCTTC. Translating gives CASSYRGPTYNEQFF.

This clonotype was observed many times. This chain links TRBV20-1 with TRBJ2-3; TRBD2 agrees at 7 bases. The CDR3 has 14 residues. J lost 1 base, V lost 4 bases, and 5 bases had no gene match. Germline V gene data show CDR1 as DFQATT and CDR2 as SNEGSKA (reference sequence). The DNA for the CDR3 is TGCAGTGCTACCCCAGCGGGGCGCACAGATACGCAGTATTTT. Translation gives CSATPAGRTDTQYF.

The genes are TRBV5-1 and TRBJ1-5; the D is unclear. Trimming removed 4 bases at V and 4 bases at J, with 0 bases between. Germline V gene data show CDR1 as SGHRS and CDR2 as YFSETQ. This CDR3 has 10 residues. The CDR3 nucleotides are TGCGCCAGCAGCAATCAGCCCCAGCATTTT. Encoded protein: CASSNQPQHF. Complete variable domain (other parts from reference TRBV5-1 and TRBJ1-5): KAGVTQTPRYLIKTRGQQVTLSCSPISGHRSVSWYQQTPGQGLQFLFEYFSETQRNKGNFPGRFSGRQFSNSRSEMNVSTLELGDSALYLCASSNQPQHFGDGTRLSIL.

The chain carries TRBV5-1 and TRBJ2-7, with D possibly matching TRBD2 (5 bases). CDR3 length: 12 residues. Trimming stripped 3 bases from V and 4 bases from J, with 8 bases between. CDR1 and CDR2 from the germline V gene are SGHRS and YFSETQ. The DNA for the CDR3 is TGCGCCAGCAGCTACGGACTTTACGAGCAGTACTTC. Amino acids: CASSYGLYEQYF.